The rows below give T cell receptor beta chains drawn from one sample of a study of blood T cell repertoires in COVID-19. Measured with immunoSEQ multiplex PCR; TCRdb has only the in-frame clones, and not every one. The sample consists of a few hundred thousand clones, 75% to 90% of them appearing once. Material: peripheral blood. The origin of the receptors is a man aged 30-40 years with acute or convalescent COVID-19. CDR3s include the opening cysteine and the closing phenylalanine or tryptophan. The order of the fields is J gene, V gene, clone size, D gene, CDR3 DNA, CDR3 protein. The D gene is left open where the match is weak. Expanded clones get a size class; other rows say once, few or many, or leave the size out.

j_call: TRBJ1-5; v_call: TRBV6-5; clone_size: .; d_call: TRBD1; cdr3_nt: TGTGCCAGCAGCCTCGACAGGGGGGGCAATCAGCCCCAGCATTTT; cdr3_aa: CASSLDRGGNQPQHF
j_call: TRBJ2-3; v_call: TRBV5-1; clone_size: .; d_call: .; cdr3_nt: TGCGCCAGCAACGTAAACTCGGGTACGCAGTATTTT; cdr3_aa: CASNVNSGTQYF
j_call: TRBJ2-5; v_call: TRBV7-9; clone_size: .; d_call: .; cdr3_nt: TGTGCCAGCAGCACCCGGGATCCCCAGTACTTC; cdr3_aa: CASSTRDPQYF
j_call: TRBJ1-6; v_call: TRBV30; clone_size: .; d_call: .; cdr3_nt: TGTGCCTGGAGTAAACGGGTAGATTCACCCCTCCACTTT; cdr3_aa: CAWSKRVDSPLHF
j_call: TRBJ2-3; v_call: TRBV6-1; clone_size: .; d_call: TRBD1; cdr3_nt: TGTGCCAGCAGTGCCCAGCTCAGGGGGCCCACAGATACGCAGTATTTT; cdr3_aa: CASSAQLRGPTDTQYF
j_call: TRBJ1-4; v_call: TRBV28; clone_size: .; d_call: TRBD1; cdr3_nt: TGTGCCAGCAGTTTAGACAGGGATGTTGAAAAACTGTTTTTT; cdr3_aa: CASSLDRDVEKLFF
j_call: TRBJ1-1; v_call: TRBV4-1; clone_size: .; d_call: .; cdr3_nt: TGCGCCAGCAGCCAAGACGCGAGTCCTGAAGCTTTCTTT; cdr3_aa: CASSQDASPEAFF
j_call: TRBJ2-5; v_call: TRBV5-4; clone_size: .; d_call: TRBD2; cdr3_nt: TGTGCCAGCAGCCCGGGACTAGCGGCCCTCGTGGGGTCGGAGACCCAGTACTTC; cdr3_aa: CASSPGLAALVGSETQYF
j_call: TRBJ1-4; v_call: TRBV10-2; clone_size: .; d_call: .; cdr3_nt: TGCGCCAGTCGGGGGGGAGTTAATGAAAAACTGTTTTTT; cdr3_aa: CASRGGVNEKLFF
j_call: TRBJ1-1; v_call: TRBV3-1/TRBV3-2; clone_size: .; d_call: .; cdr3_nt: TGTGCCAGCAGCCAGGGGGCCGTTACTGAAGCTTTCTTT; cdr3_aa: CASSQGAVTEAFF
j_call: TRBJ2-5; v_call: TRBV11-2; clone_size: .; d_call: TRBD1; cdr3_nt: TGTGCCAGCAGCTCCGGACAGGGGGGTTGGGAGACCCAGTACTTC; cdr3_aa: CASSSGQGGWETQYF
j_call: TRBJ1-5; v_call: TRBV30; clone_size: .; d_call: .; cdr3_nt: TGTGCCTGGAGGAAGGGGGATGTGTCCCAGCATTTT; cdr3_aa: CAWRKGDVSQHF
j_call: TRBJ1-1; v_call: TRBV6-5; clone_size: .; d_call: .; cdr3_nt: TGTGCCAGCAAGCTTAACAGGAACACTGAAGCTTTCTTT; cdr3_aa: CASKLNRNTEAFF
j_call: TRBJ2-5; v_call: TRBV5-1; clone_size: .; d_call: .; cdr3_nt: TGCGCCAGCAGCTTGTATTCGGGAGATACGACCCAGTACTTC; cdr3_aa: CASSLYSGDTTQYF
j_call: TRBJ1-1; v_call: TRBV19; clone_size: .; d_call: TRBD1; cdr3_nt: TGTGCCAGTAGTATTTCCGGGACAGTCACTGAAGCTTTCTTT; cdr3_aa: CASSISGTVTEAFF
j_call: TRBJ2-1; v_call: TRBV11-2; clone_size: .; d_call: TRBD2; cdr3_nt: TGTGCCAGCAGCTTACCGGGACTAGCGGGGGCCCCTGAGCAGTTCTTC; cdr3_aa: CASSLPGLAGAPEQFF
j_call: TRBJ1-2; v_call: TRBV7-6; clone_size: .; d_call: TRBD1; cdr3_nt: TGTGCCAGCAGCGCGACAGGGATCGGTGGCTACACCTTC; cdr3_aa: CASSATGIGGYTF
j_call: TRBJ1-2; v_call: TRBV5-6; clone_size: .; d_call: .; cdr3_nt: TGTGCCAGCAGCTTGCTTCAGGGAAACGGCTACACCTTC; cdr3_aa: CASSLLQGNGYTF
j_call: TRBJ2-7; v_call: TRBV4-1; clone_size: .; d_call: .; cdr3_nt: TGCGCCAGCAGCCAAGGACGATTCGCGGACTACGACAGGGAGTCCCACGAGCAGTACTTC; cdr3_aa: CASSQGRFADYDRESHEQYF
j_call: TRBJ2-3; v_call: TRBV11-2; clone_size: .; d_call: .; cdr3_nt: TGTGCCAGCAGCTTAGGACAGGACTTCACAGATACGCAGTATTTT; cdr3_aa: CASSLGQDFTDTQYF
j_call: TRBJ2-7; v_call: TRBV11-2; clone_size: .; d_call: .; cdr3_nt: TGTGCCAGCAGCTTAGATCCCACAGGGCTAAGGGAGCAGTACTTC; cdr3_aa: CASSLDPTGLREQYF
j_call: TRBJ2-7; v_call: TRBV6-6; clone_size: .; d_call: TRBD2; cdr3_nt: TGTGCCAGCAGTCACAAACTAGCGGGGGGGCCTTACGAGCAGTACTTC; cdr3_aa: CASSHKLAGGPYEQYF
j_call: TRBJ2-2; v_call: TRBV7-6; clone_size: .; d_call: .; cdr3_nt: TGTGCCAGCAGCCCAACAGGGCATCGCACCGGGGAGCTGTTTTTT; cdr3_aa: CASSPTGHRTGELFF
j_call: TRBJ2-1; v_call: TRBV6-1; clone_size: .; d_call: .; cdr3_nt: TGTGCCAGCAGTGACAGCGTTTTAGGCAATGAGCAGTTCTTC; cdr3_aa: CASSDSVLGNEQFF
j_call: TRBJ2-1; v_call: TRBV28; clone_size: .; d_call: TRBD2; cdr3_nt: TGTGCCAGCAGTTTCGCGGGGGGCTCCTACAATGAGCAGTTCTTC; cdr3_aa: CASSFAGGSYNEQFF
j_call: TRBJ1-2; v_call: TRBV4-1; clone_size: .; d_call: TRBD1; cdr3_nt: TGCGCCAGCAGCCCTAATTGGGGACAGGTCTACTATGGCTACACCTTC; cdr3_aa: CASSPNWGQVYYGYTF
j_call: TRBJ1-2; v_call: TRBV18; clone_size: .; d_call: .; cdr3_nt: TGTGCCAGCTCACTCGACAAAAACTATGGCTACACCTTC; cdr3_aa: CASSLDKNYGYTF
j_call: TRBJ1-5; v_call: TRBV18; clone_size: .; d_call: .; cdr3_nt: TGTGCCAGCTCACCAAATAACGACAGAAACAATCAGCCCCAGCATTTT; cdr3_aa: CASSPNNDRNNQPQHF
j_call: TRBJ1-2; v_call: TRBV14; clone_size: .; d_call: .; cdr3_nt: TGTGCCAGCAAATCTGGGCCCTATGGCTACACCTTC; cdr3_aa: CASKSGPYGYTF
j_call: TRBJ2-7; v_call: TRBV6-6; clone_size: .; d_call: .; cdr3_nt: TGTGCCAGCAGTTACTCTGGCTCATACTACGAGCAGTACTTC; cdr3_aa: CASSYSGSYYEQYF
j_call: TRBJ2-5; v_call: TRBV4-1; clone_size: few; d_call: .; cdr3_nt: TGCGCCAGCAGCCAAGGTCCGGGGCAAGAGACCCAGTACTTC; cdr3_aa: CASSQGPGQETQYF
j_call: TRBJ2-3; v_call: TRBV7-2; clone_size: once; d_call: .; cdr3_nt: TGTGCCAGCAGCTATCTCGGAGATACGCAGTATTTT; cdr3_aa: CASSYLGDTQYF
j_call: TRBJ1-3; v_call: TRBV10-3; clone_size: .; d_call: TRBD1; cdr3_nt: TGTGCCATCAGTGAGGGGACAGCCTCTGGAAACACCATATATTTT; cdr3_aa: CAISEGTASGNTIYF
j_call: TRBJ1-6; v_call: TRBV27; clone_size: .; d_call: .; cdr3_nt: TGTGCCAGCTCCGGACAGTTTAATTCACCCCTCCACTTT; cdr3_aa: CASSGQFNSPLHF
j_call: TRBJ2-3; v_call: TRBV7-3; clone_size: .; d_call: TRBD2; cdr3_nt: TGTGCCAGCAGCTCCCAGTTTACCGGGAGGATCACAGATACGCAGTATTTT; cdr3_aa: CASSSQFTGRITDTQYF
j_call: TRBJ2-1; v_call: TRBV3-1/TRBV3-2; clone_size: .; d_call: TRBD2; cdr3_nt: TGTGCCAGCAGCCAAGATAGAGGAGCGGGGAATGAGCAGTTCTTC; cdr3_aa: CASSQDRGAGNEQFF
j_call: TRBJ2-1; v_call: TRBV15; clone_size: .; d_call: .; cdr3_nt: TGTGCCACCAGCAGAGTTCAGACTTCCTACAATGAGCAGTTCTTC; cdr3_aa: CATSRVQTSYNEQFF
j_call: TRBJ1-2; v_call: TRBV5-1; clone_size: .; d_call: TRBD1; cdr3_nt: TGCGCCAGCAGTCTGTGGACAGGGGGCGCGGCGGGCTATGGCTACACCTTC; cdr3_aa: CASSLWTGGAAGYGYTF
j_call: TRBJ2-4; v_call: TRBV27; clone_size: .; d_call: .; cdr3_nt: TGTGCCAGCACTGACAGGTCTATAGCCAAAAACATTCAGTACTTC; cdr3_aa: CASTDRSIAKNIQYF
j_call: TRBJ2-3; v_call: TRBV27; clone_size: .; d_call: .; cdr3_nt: TGTGCCAGCAGTTTATACACGGGAGATACGCAGTATTTT; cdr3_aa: CASSLYTGDTQYF
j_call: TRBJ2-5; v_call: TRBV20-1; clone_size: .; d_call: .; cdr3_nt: TGCAGTGCTAGTTTACCGGGTTCGGAGACCCAGTACTTC; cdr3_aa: CSASLPGSETQYF
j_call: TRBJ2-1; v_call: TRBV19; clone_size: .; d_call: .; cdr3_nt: TGTGCCAGTAGTAGGTCCGGGACCTACAATGAGCAGTTCTTC; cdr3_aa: CASSRSGTYNEQFF